What follows describes a single T cell receptor beta chain. Its cognate antigen has yet to be identified. Base qualities are not at hand, and no much larger clone is one base apart. Its CDR3 holds 12 amino acids, cysteine through phenylalanine. The kept DNA is CDR3 alone, 36 bases in frame from the first base. CDR1 is given as SNHLY and CDR2 as FYNNEI, both from the germline V gene. V lost 8 bases and J lost 8 bases; the stretch between them is 15 bases long. Receptor amplification or capture employed the immunoSEQ multiplex PCR assay. The multiplex PCR relied on a mix of 60 forward primers for TCR Vbeta segments and 13 reverse primers for TCR Jbeta segments. The CDR3 region of rearranged TCR beta genes was amplified from genomic DNA with a multiplex PCR assay. Amplified TCR beta libraries were sequenced as 87-base-pair reads on the Illumina HiSeq System. Under the source paper's analysis protocol: In a later analysis, roughly 80 million unique TCR beta chains were counted across the roughly 610 repertoires, and roughly 11 million of these chains were shared by at least two donors. Raw reads were error-corrected and collapsed into unique sequences by a nearest-neighbor algorithm in which closely related sequences were merged to remove PCR and sequencing errors. CDR3 sequences were aligned to IMGT reference sequences to assign V, D and J gene segments. For a sequence to be retained, a match of at least six nucleotides to both a V gene segment and a J gene segment was required. Rearrangements were classified as productive when the CDR3 lacked stop codons and remained in frame with V and J, and all other rearrangements were classified as non-productive. Following IMGT convention, CDR3 was defined as the stretch from the second conserved V-encoded cysteine to the conserved J-encoded phenylalanine. In an earlier analysis of 550 to 650 of the donors, sequences lacking an unambiguous match to a single V gene segment were excluded. An earlier analysis of 500 to 700 of the donors classified V segments as functional when productive rearrangements were above 56.7% and as segregating when the standard deviation between donors was above 5%. A statistical classification framework was developed to diagnose cytomegalovirus status using the catalog of TCR beta chain sequences. In a later analysis, V and J genes were assigned by comparing TCR nucleotide sequences against IMGT/GENE-DB human TR gene sequences. A later analysis assigned CDR3 sequences and most-parsimonious VDJ recombination scenarios with the TCRdist pipeline. In a later analysis, every TCR beta chain was defined by the combination of its CDR3 amino acid sequence and its V-gene family, and reads without a unique V-gene family were dropped. A later analysis removed 500 to 650 highly shared, low-generation-probability nucleotide sequences to deal with suspected cross-contamination and a sequencing artifact. In a later analysis, a clonal expansion index was calculated for each public chain from normalized within-repertoire ranks of inferred template counts. A later analysis computed generation probabilities with a VDJ recombination model fitted to out-of-frame rearrangements, and checked the results against IGoR. Hypergeometric tests were used in a later analysis to score TCR-TCR, TCR-HLA and TCR-CMV co-occurrence, with a repertoire-size bias correction applied to the TCR pairs. A later analysis estimated false discovery rates by permuting HLA or CMV assignments 20 times. A later analysis grouped co-occurring TCRs with DBSCAN, adding TCRdist sequence similarity when clustering within HLA-allele-positive subsets. Repertoires with fewer than 30,000 or more than 120,000 public chains were left out of co-occurrence clustering, as were about 5 repertoires with anomalous nucleotide sharing. TCRdb mirrors the immuneACCESS table, restricted to in-frame sequences. Some clones are absent from its copies; in checked studies, under half trace to an unresolved V gene, and the reason for the others is unknown. V and J calls and clone size are given by that table; D and trimming were obtained from the DNA. Counted in this sample were approximately 260,000 clones; over 90% of them appeared once. The ten most abundant clones make up 1.7% of the sample.

The cohort consisted of 600 to 750 healthy bone marrow donors. All cohort members were sampled while nominally healthy, although unrecorded immune exposures were likely present. The donor tested CMV seronegative, placing the donor among the 350 to 400 seronegative members of the cohort. A peripheral blood sample was collected from each donor, and TCR beta sequencing was performed on peripheral blood mononuclear cells. Genomic DNA extraction from the blood cell samples was performed with the Qiagen DNeasy Blood Extraction Kit. The data derive from a study of cytomegalovirus exposure and HLA in healthy donors (dated by TCRdb to about 2017). About the study as a whole: In an earlier analysis of under 750 of the donors, about 260 Gb of sequence data and 90 million to 120 million unique TCR beta sequences from roughly 200 million T cells were reported. Using immunosequencing, the study profiled T cell repertoires from some 670 subjects and related those repertoires to cytomegalovirus serostatus. The study combined high-throughput TCR immunosequencing, statistical association of individual TCRs with disease status, and machine learning to predict cytomegalovirus infection status. The later analysis used no new phenotypic data to find candidate immune exposures, relying instead on TCR beta sequences and their occurrence across donors. Alongside the repertoire data, information on donor age, sex, ethnicity and CMV serostatus was compiled. A later analysis re-analyzed previously published TCR beta repertoires from approximately 670 donors and added high-resolution HLA genotyping to study TCR occurrence patterns. Typing coverage varied by locus: 629-630 donors for A, B, C, DRB1 and DQB1; about 520 for DQA1; more than 600 for DPA1; around 490 for DPB1. Roughly 5 DR-DQ haplotypes were treated as single units for association and clustering because of strong linkage in the cohort. Class I and class II HLA loci were covered by the typing at four-digit resolution. A separate validation cohort of roughly 130 different subjects was used in addition to the 666-subject first cohort. All discovery cohort repertoires had been generated on a single sequencing platform. Among some 400 genotyped donors of the cohort, an average of approximately 220,000 unique TCR beta nucleotide sequences was sequenced per donor, of which approximately 18% were non-productive. An early release covering roughly 640 HLA-typed donors comprised approximately 300 gigabases of sequencing data and approximately 85 million unique TCR sequences. Among the roughly 400 genotyped donors, around 81% belonged to the genetic ancestry cluster associated with self-reported Caucasian donors. In a later genetic analysis, genome-wide SNP genotypes for about 65% of the roughly 700 donors were used, and that subset was treated as a discovery cohort. The study was designed to test whether signatures of past pathogen exposure could be identified by cataloging public T cell receptors. An earlier analysis of roughly 580 of the donors used high-throughput TCR beta sequencing to judge whether each TCR beta V gene segment behaved as functional or pseudogenic.

Paper-wide results and their limitations: In this cohort, only TCR beta chains were sequenced, and detectable features were limited by the absence of alpha or paired-chain data. Compared with equally common non-associated chains, HLA-associated TCR beta chains in a later analysis were more clonally expanded and had lower generation probabilities. A later analysis reported that several top co-occurrence clusters appeared linked to parvovirus B19, influenza, CMV and Epstein-Barr virus. Because HLA typing was missing for some donors at each locus, association tests included only the typed subset. V-gene and J-gene trimming of TCR beta chains was associated with a missense DCLRE1C variant in a later genetic analysis, and the association was replicated in an independent cohort. According to a later analysis, TCR association rates differed among HLA loci, with DRB1 alleles showing the most associated TCRs and HLA-C alleles showing the fewest. The authors suggested that the approach could potentially be extended to other disease states and immunological phenotypes. A cluster of highly shared sequence variants was judged likely to represent a technical artifact of the sequencing pipeline. Linkage disequilibrium might explain the correlated functional status among segregating V segments, but an unknown experimental factor could not be ruled out. A further reported finding was that TCR beta sequences accurately predicted the HLA-A and HLA-B alleles for most subjects in the first cohort. Over 15 rarely observed V segments, including chromosome 9 orphons, were excluded from the earlier analysis of several hundred of the donors because counts were too low. Presence/absence analyses assumed roughly uniform sequencing depth across donors, an assumption that may not hold. In an earlier analysis of roughly 500 of the donors, most TCR beta V segments appeared in productive rearrangements about 90% or about 30% of the time, broadly matching IMGT annotations. A total of 150 or so TCR beta chains were listed by the study as associated with cytomegalovirus. When HLA alleles, especially DR and DQ, strongly co-occurred, attributing TCR associations to individual alleles was difficult. According to a later genetic analysis, donors in an Asian-associated ancestry cluster had fewer N-insertions in productive TCRs than the approximately 670-donor mean. Some IMGT-functional V segments, including TRBV6-2 and TRBV6-3, could not be told apart with the 87-base-pair reads, so those segments were excluded. At a false discovery rate of 0.05, a later analysis linked under 20,000 TCR beta sequences to specific HLA alleles. A later analysis found that most CMV-associated TCR beta chains appeared HLA-restricted, with HLA associations seemingly driven largely by CMV exposure. Most TCR sequences were seen in very few donors, while some public TCRs were found in many individuals. Three of the identified cytomegalovirus-associated TCR beta chains were confirmed in vitro to be specific for cytomegalovirus antigens. Cytomegalovirus status was reported to be diagnosed by the classifier with high specificity and sensitivity in both the original and validation cohorts. The only immune exposure information available for the cohort was CMV serostatus.

This receptor was taken from a girl aged 2 to 10 in good health and CMV-seronegative. Sequencing input: PBMCs. Rearrangement joined TRBV2 to TRBJ1-2; no D gene can be assigned with confidence. The bases read TGTGCCAGCCGCAGAGGGTTTGGAGGCTACACCTTC. Translation gives CASRRGFGGYTF. With the rest looked up from the reference TRBV2 and TRBJ1-2 genes rather than sequenced, the full variable domain is EPEVTQTPSHQVTQMGQEVILRCVPISNHLYFYWYRQILGQKVEFLVSFYNNEISEKSEIFDDQFSVERPDGSNFTLKIRSTKLEDSAMYFCASRRGFGGYTFGSGTRLTVV.